The T cell receptor (beta chain) described here comes from a study of T cell responses to AZD1222 COVID-19 vaccine. Study conclusions and caveats: In a largely white British group with more females than males, clonal diversity was possibly underestimated. Per reports, nearly half of all spike-specific TCRs target regions that are unmutated in variants. Just a handful of people given AZD1222 tested seropositive at baseline.

Sequenced by immunoSEQ multiplex PCR; TCRdb stores in-frame clones only, minus some. The sample holds 140,000 or so clones, around 94% seen once. Germline V CDR1 and CDR2: SGHNT, YENEEA. The CDR3 consists of 14 residues. Trimming removed 5 bases at V and 1 base at J, with 10 bases between. As for this clone: What it binds is unknown.

The source is an adult who had recovered from COVID-19. V gene TRBV11-3 combines with J gene TRBJ2-3; weak D call: TRBD2 (5 bases). The sample consisted of peripheral blood, taken after recovery from COVID-19. DNA of the CDR3: TGTGCCAGCAGCCATCGGACTGGCACAGATACGCAGTATTTT. Translation: CASSHRTGTDTQYF.